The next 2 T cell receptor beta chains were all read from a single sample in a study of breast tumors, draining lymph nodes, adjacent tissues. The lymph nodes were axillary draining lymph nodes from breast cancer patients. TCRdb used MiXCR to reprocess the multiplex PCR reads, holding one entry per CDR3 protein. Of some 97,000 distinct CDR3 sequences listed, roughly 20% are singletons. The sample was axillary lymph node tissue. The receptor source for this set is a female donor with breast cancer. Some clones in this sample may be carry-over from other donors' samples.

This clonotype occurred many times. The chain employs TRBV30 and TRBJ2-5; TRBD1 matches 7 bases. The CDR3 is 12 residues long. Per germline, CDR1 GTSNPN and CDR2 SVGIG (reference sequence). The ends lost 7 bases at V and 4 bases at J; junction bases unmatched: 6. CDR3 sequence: CASVGGAETQYF. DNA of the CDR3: TGTGCCTCGGTAGGGGGCGCAGAGACCCAGTACTTC.

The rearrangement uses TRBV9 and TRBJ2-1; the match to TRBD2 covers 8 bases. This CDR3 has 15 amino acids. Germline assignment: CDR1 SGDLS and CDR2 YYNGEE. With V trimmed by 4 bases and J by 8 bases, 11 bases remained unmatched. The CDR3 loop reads CASSTVGGALYEQFF. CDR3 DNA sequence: TGTGCCAGCAGCACCGTCGGGGGGGCCTTGTATGAGCAGTTCTTC.